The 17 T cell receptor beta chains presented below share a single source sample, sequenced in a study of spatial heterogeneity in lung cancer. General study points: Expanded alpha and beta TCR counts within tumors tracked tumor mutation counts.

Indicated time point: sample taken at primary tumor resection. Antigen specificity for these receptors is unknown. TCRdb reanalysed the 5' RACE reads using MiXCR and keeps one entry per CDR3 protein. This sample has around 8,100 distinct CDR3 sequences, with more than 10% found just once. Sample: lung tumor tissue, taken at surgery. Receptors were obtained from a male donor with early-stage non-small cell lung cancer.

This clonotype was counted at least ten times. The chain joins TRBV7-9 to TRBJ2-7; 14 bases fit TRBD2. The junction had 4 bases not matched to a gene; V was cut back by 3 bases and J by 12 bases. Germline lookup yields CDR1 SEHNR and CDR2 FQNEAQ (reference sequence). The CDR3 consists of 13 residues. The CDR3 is CASSLGLAGEWYF. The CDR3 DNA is TGTGCCAGCAGCTTGGGACTAGCGGGAGAGTGGTACTTC.

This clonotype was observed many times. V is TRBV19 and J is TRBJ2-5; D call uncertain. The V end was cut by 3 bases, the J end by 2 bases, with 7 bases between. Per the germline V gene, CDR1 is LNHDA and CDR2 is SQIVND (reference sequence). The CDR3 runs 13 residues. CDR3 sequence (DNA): TGTGCCAGTAGTATGAAACGGCAAGAGACCCAGTACTTC. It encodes CASSMKRQETQYF.

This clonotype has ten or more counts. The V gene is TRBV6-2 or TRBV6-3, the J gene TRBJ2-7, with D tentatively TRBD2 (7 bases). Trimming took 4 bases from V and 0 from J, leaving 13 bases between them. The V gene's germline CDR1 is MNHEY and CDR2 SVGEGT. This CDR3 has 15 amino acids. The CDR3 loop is CASSFYAGASYEQYF. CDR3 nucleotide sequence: TGTGCCAGCAGTTTTTATGCGGGGGCCTCCTACGAGCAGTACTTC.

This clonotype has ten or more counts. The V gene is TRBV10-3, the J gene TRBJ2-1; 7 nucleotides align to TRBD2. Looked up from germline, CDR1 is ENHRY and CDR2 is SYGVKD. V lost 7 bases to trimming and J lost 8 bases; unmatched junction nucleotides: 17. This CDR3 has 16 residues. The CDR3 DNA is TGTGCCATCACGATAAACGGGGGACTACAGTCTGATGAGCAGTTCTTC. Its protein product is CAITINGGLQSDEQFF.

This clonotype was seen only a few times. The CDR3: CAWNGAGGSTDTQYF. The CDR3 nucleotides read TGTGCCTGGAACGGGGCAGGGGGAAGCACAGATACGCAGTATTTT. V gene TRBV30 combines with J gene TRBJ2-3; 7 positions match TRBD1. The CDR3 loop spans 15 amino acids. Germline CDR1 reads GTSNPN; CDR2 reads SVGIG (reference sequence). J lost 0 bases, V lost 4 bases, and 7 bases had no gene match.

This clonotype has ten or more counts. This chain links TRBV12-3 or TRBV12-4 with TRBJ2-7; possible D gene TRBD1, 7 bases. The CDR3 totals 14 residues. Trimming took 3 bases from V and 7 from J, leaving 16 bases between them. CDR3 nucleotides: TGTGCCAGCAGTTTGAGTCAGGGGGGCGCAGAGCAGTACTTC. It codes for CASSLSQGGAEQYF.

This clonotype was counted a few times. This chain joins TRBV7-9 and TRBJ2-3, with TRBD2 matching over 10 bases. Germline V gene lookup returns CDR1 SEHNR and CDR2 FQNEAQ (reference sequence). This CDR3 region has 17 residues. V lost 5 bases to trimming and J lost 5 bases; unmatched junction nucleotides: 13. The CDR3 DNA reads TGTGCCAGCAGCCACTCTCGGACTAGCGGTCTTGGAGATACGCAGTATTTT. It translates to CASSHSRTSGLGDTQYF.

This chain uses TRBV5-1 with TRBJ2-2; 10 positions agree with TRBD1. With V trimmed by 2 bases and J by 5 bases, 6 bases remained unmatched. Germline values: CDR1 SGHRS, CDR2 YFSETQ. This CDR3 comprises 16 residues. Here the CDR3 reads CASSLIGTGETGELFF. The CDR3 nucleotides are TGCGCCAGCAGCTTAATCGGGACAGGGGAAACCGGGGAGCTGTTTTTT.

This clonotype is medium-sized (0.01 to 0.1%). The CDR3 DNA follows: TGTGCCAGCAGTCATGGGGCAGATGCCACCGGGGAGCTGTTTTTT. Its translation: CASSHGADATGELFF. The rearrangement uses TRBV2 and TRBJ2-2, with D possibly being TRBD1 (5 bases). The germline V gene has CDR1 SNHLY and CDR2 FYNNEI. The V end lost 5 bases, the J end lost 4 bases, and 14 bases lay between the germline ends. The CDR3 sequence is 15 residues long.

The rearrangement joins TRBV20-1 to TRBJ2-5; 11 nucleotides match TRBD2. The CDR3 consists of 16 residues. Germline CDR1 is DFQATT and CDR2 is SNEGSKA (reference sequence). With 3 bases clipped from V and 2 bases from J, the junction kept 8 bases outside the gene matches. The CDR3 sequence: CSARGTSGALQETQYF. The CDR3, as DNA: TGCAGTGCTAGGGGGACTAGCGGCGCTCTTCAAGAGACCCAGTACTTC.

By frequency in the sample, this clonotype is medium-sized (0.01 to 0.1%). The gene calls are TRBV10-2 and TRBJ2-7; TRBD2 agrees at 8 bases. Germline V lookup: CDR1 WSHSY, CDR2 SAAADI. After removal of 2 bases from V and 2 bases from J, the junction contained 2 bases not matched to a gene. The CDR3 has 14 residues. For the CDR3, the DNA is TGCGCCAGCAGTGAGCCGGGACTAGCCTACGAGCAGTACTTC. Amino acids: CASSEPGLAYEQYF.

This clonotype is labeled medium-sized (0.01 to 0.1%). The CDR3 sequence is CSAKVTEEQFF. CDR3 nucleotides: TGCAGCGCAAAAGTAACCGAGGAGCAGTTCTTC. The V call is TRBV29-1, the J call TRBJ2-1; D not resolved. The CDR3 is 11 amino acids. V dropped 7 bases and J dropped 10 bases, with 14 bases sitting between them. Germline V gene sequence: CDR1 SQVTM, CDR2 ANQGSEA.

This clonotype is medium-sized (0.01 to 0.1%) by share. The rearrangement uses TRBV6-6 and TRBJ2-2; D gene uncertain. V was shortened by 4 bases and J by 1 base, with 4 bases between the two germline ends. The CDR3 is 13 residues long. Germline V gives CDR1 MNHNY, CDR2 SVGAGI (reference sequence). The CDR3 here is CASSFGNTGELFF. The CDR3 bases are TGTGCCAGCAGTTTCGGGAACACCGGGGAGCTGTTTTTT.

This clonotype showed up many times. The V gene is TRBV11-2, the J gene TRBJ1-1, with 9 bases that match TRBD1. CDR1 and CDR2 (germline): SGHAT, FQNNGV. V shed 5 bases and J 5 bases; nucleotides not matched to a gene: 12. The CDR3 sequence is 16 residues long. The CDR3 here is CASSRGQGAWGTEAFF. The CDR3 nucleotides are TGTGCCAGCAGCCGGGGACAGGGAGCCTGGGGGACTGAAGCTTTCTTT.

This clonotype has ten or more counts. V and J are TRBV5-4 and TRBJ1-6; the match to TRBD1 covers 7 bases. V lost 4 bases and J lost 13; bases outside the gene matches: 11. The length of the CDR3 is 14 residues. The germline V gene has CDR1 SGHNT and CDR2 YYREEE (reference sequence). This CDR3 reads CASSPRQGEWPLHF. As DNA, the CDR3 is TGTGCCAGCAGCCCCCGACAGGGCGAGTGGCCCCTCCACTTT.

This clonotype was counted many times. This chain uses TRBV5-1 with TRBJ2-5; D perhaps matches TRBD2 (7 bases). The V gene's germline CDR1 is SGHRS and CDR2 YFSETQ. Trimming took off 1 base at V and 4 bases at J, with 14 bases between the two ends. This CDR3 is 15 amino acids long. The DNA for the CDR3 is TGCGCCAGCAGCTTGAAGAAGGGGGGGACAGAGACCCAGTACTTC. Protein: CASSLKKGGTETQYF.

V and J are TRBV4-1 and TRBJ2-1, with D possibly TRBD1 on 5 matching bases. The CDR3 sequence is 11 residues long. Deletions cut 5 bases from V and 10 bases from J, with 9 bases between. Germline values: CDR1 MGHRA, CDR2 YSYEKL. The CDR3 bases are TGCGCCAGCAGCTGGGGCCCGGAGCAGTTCTTC. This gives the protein CASSWGPEQFF.